The 15 T cell receptor beta chains below were found in one sample sequenced in a study of blood T cell repertoires in COVID-19 (dated by TCRdb to the early 2020s). The library came from the immunoSEQ multiplex PCR assay. TCRdb provides this immuneACCESS table in a form limited to in-frame rearrangements. Some clones are lacking; in checked studies, under half of them reflect an unresolved V gene, and why the rest are absent is not known. The sample profile shows over 250,000 clones; more than 90% of them were found once. 2% to 3% of the sample belongs to the ten largest clones. Material for sequencing was PBMCs or T cells enriched from blood (not recorded which). The receptors shown here come from a man in his fifties or sixties who had recovered from COVID-19.

V usage is TRBV3-1 (or the pseudogene TRBV3-2) and J usage is TRBJ2-7, with TRBD2 as a possible D gene (5 bases). The V gene lost 4 bases and the J gene lost 2 bases, with 12 bases spanning the gap. This CDR3 comprises 14 residues. CDR1 and CDR2 (germline): LGHDT, YNNKEL (reference sequence). CDR3 sequence reads: CASSPRTLPYEQYF. In DNA, the CDR3 is TGTGCCAGCAGCCCCCGGACTCTACCCTACGAGCAGTACTTC.

V gene TRBV10-1 combines with J gene TRBJ2-1; 7 bases line up with TRBD2. J was trimmed by 2 bases and V by 3 bases; bases with no gene match: 4. The CDR3 runs 15 residues. The germline CDR1 and CDR2 sequences are WNHNN and SYGVQD (reference sequence). The CDR3 DNA reads as TGCGCCAGCAGTGACGCGGGAGCGCCCTACAATGAGCAGTTCTTC. This translates into CASSDAGAPYNEQFF.

V gene TRBV3-1 (or the pseudogene TRBV3-2) combines with J gene TRBJ1-3; weak D call: TRBD1 (5 bases). This CDR3 is 20 amino acids long. Germline lookup yields CDR1 LGHDT and CDR2 YNNKEL (reference sequence). V lost 0 bases and J lost 0, with 21 bases in between. The CDR3 sequence is CASSQEVRSGGAISGNTIYF. The CDR3 nucleotides are TGTGCCAGCAGCCAAGAGGTACGAAGCGGAGGGGCCATCTCTGGAAACACCATATATTTT.

CDR3 residues: CASSLGDRYNEQFF. DNA for the CDR3: TGCGCCAGCAGCCTAGGGGACAGATACAATGAGCAGTTCTTC. V and J are TRBV5-1 and TRBJ2-1, with 7 bases identical to TRBD1. This CDR3 region has 14 residues. With V trimmed by 4 bases and J by 4 bases, 5 bases remained unmatched. Germline V gene data show CDR1 as SGHRS and CDR2 as YFSETQ.

The chain carries TRBV7-9 and TRBJ1-2; D unresolved. CDR1 and CDR2 from the germline V gene are SEHNR and FQNEAQ (reference sequence). CDR3 length: 17 amino acids. V lost 3 bases to trimming and J lost 2 bases, with 19 bases between them. This chain's CDR3 is CASSFRRMWEENYGYTF. CDR3 DNA: TGTGCCAGCAGCTTTCGCCGCATGTGGGAGGAAAACTATGGCTACACCTTC.

V usage is TRBV5-1 and J usage is TRBJ2-2; a possible D gene is TRBD2 (6 bases). Trimming left V 1 base short and J 1 base short, with 8 bases between. This CDR3 has 15 residues. Germline CDR1 SGHRS, CDR2 YFSETQ. CDR3 residues: CASSLTGRNTGELFF. CDR3 nucleotides: TGCGCCAGCAGCTTGACCGGGAGGAACACCGGGGAGCTGTTTTTT. The full variable domain, in which reference TRBV5-1 and TRBJ2-2 provide the parts outside the CDR3, is KAGVTQTPRYLIKTRGQQVTLSCSPISGHRSVSWYQQTPGQGLQFLFEYFSETQRNKGNFPGRFSGRQFSNSRSEMNVSTLELGDSALYLCASSLTGRNTGELFFGEGSRLTVL.

The chain links TRBV7-2 to TRBJ1-2; 9 bases are a match to TRBD1. The ends lost 6 bases at V and 5 bases at J; junction bases unmatched: 4. The germline V gene has CDR1 SGHTA and CDR2 FQGNSA. The CDR3 length is 13 residues. The CDR3 protein is CASSLTGGYGYTF. Written as DNA, the CDR3 is TGTGCCAGCAGTTTGACAGGGGGTTATGGCTACACCTTC.

The V and J genes are TRBV29-1 and TRBJ1-2; TRBD1 is a possible D gene (5 bases). Germline V gene data show CDR1 as SQVTM and CDR2 as ANQGSEA. The CDR3 totals 14 residues. V lost 3 bases and J lost 3, with 14 bases in between. The CDR3 reads CSVDLPGQDYGYTF. The CDR3 DNA reads as TGCAGCGTTGATCTCCCCGGACAAGACTATGGCTACACCTTC.

This chain links TRBV27 with TRBJ2-3, with TRBD2 as a possible D gene (5 bases). V was shortened by 0 bases and J by 0 bases, with 7 bases between the two germline ends. CDR3 length equals 15 residues. Germline CDR1 reads MNHEY; CDR2 reads SMNVEV (reference sequence). CDR3 DNA sequence: TGTGCCAGCAGTTTATCTTGGAGGAGCACAGATACGCAGTATTTT. Encoded protein: CASSLSWRSTDTQYF.

The genes are TRBV9 and TRBJ2-2, with D tentatively TRBD2 (6 bases). This CDR3 is 16 amino acids long. Trimming left V 0 bases short and J 8 bases short, with 17 bases between. The germline V gene has CDR1 SGDLS and CDR2 YYNGEE. CDR3 coding DNA: TGTGCCAGCAGCGTAGACCCCGGGGGAGGAAGGGGGGAGCTGTTTTTT. This sequence encodes CASSVDPGGGRGELFF.

There are a few counts of this clone. This chain connects TRBV7-8 to TRBJ2-3; 13 nucleotides align to TRBD2. The CDR3 runs 18 residues. Germline CDR1 is SGHVS and CDR2 is FQNEAQ. The ends lost 3 bases at V and 7 bases at J; junction bases unmatched: 13. The DNA of the CDR3 is TGTGCCAGCAGCTTGCCCCGCCGACTAGCGGGAGGCCGGCATACGCAGTATTTT. Its protein product is CASSLPRRLAGGRHTQYF.

V gene TRBV4-3 combines with J gene TRBJ1-6; TRBD1 matches at 9 bases. The germline CDR1 and CDR2 sequences are LGHNA and YSLEER. The CDR3 is 17 amino acids. V dropped 1 base and J dropped 7; count of bases not matched to a gene: 8. The CDR3 loop reads CASSQVLSGQGNSPLHF. CDR3 bases: TGCGCCAGCAGCCAAGTACTTTCCGGACAGGGGAATTCACCCCTCCACTTT.

The rearrangement uses TRBV5-3 and TRBJ2-7; TRBD2 agrees at 13 bases. TRBV5-3 is given ORF status, its function remaining uncertain. CDR3 size: 15 residues. V trimming: 7 bases; J trimming: 6 bases; junction bases outside the gene matches: 10. CDR3 nucleotides: TGTGCCAGAGCCACTAGCGGGAGGGCCGGTATCGAGCAGTACTTC. This gives the protein CARATSGRAGIEQYF.

The V and J genes are TRBV3-1 (or the pseudogene TRBV3-2) and TRBJ1-1; 10 bases fit TRBD1. V lost 3 bases, J lost 7 bases, and 5 bases stayed unmatched. This CDR3 has 14 amino acids. Germline V CDR1 and CDR2: LGHDT, YNNKEL (reference sequence). CDR3 sequence reads: CASSHPGQGLEAFF. The CDR3 DNA follows: TGTGCCAGCAGCCACCCGGGACAGGGGCTTGAAGCTTTCTTT.

The rearrangement joins TRBV3-1 (or the pseudogene TRBV3-2) to TRBJ2-7, with 7 bases matching TRBD2. The junction had 18 bases not matched to a gene; V was cut back by 4 bases and J by 0 bases. CDR3 length: 19 amino acids. CDR1 and CDR2 (germline): LGHDT, YNNKEL (reference sequence). In DNA, the CDR3 is TGTGCCAGCAGCCCGAAAGGGTCTAGCGGCGGCGGGCCCTCCTACGAGCAGTACTTC. Its protein is CASSPKGSSGGGPSYEQYF.